Shown below are 14 T cell receptor beta chains from a single sample sequenced in a study of shared clonotypes between healthy human individuals (dated by TCRdb to the early 2020s). Receptors were amplified or captured by the immunoSEQ multiplex PCR assay. TCRdb took over this immuneACCESS table, retaining in-frame rearrangements with V and J assigned. Such tables are incomplete; in checked studies, under half of the missing clones stem from an unresolved V gene, and the remainder is unexplained. For this sample the table gives fewer than 850,000 clones, of which about 96% were detected only once. The ten largest account for approximately 0.2% of the sample. CD8 naive samples consisted of CD45RO-negative cells that were positively selected for CCR7, yielding a CD45RA+CCR7+ population without TemRA cells. Sequencing was carried out using naive CD8+ T cells sorted from blood. The sample's cell subset or site label is to be understood as: CD45RA+CCR7+. The receptors here all came from a man aged 25 to 45 in good health.

The chain recombines TRBV7-2 with TRBJ2-7; D remains ambiguous. Trimming removed 8 bases from V and 3 bases from J, with 17 bases in between. Germline V gene sequence: CDR1 SGHTA, CDR2 FQGNSA. This CDR3 contains 14 residues. The CDR3 bases are TGTGCCAGCCCCCCCAACGGCGCATTCTACGAGCAGTACTTC. Translated, it gives CASPPNGAFYEQYF.

CDR3 DNA: TGTGCCAGAAGCTTAGCATCTAGCCTCATAGCGGGAGAGGACAATGAGCAGTTCTTC. Translating gives CARSLASSLIAGEDNEQFF. The chain has TRBV7-5 and TRBJ2-1; TRBD2 is the table's D call, not checked against the DNA. TRBV7-5 is a pseudogene. The CDR3 runs to 19 residues.

On this clone: This sequence may be a read error, since a much larger clone differs from it by one base. This sample includes further DNA sequences coding for the same CDR3. J is TRBJ1-2 and V is TRBV29-1; 7 bases match TRBD1. The CDR3 totals 12 residues. The germline gives CDR1 SQVTM, CDR2 ANQGSEA. V shed 3 bases, J shed 2 bases, and the junction held 0 bases outside the gene matches. The CDR3 sequence is CSVEDRNYGYTF. As DNA, the CDR3 is TGCAGCGTTGAGGACAGGAACTATGGCTACACCTTC.

The V call is TRBV4-1, the J call TRBJ1-4, with D uncertain. The germline V and J ends were trimmed by 4 bases and 7 bases, with 16 bases remaining between them. The CDR3 is 15 amino acids. Per germline, CDR1 MGHRA and CDR2 YSYEKL. The DNA for the CDR3 is TGCGCCAGCAGCCCACTTATTACCCAATCTGAAAAACTGTTTTTT. Its translation: CASSPLITQSEKLFF.

The V call is TRBV14, the J call TRBJ2-7; 7 bases are a match to TRBD1. The CDR3 has 15 amino acids. Germline loops: CDR1 SGHDN, CDR2 FVKESK. The junction had 12 bases not matched to a gene; V was cut back by 5 bases and J by 5 bases. The DNA of the CDR3 is TGTGCCAGCAGCACAATGGGGACAGCTTTGGACGAGCAGTACTTC. As protein: CASSTMGTALDEQYF.

This clone was counted once. The chain links TRBV27 to TRBJ2-1; 8 positions match TRBD2. The CDR3 contains 14 residues. J was trimmed by 6 bases and V by 6 bases; bases with no gene match: 7. Per germline, CDR1 MNHEY and CDR2 SMNVEV (reference sequence). The CDR3 nucleotides read TGTGCCAGCAGCTTGGGACTAGGCTCCAATGAGCAGTTCTTC. Translated, it gives CASSLGLGSNEQFF.

This chain links TRBV6-1 with TRBJ2-2, with TRBD2 identical over 11 bases. The CDR3 spans 16 residues. The germline gives CDR1 MNHNS, CDR2 SASEGT. The ends lost 2 bases at V and 4 bases at J; junction bases unmatched: 3. The CDR3 sequence is CASSEPLAGGTGELFF. CDR3 sequence (DNA): TGTGCCAGCAGTGAACCCCTAGCGGGAGGCACCGGGGAGCTGTTTTTT.

This chain joins TRBV10-3 and TRBJ2-7; D gene ambiguous. The CDR3 is 14 amino acids. The ends were cut back, 0 bases at V and 4 bases at J, with 10 bases in the middle. CDR1 is ENHRY, CDR2 SYGVKD, per germline. The CDR3: CAISESTFQYEQYF. CDR3 nucleotide sequence: TGTGCCATCAGTGAGTCTACCTTTCAATACGAGCAGTACTTC.

This clone came up once. This sequence joins TRBV9 and TRBJ2-5; 12 nucleotides match TRBD2. This CDR3 is 17 amino acids long. Germline values: CDR1 SGDLS, CDR2 YYNGEE. Trimming took 2 bases from V and 4 from J; bases not matched to a gene: 9. CDR3 amino acids: CASSVTSGRLVGETQYF. The CDR3 bases are TGTGCCAGCAGCGTGACTAGCGGGAGACTTGTTGGAGAGACCCAGTACTTC.

The V and J genes are TRBV29-1 and TRBJ2-7; possible D gene TRBD2, 6 bases. Germline V gene lookup returns CDR1 SQVTM and CDR2 ANQGSEA. The CDR3 loop spans 14 amino acids. Trimming removed 4 bases at V and 3 bases at J, with 16 bases between. CDR3 DNA sequence: TGCAGCGTTGCTACCGCGGGGAGGTACTACGAGCAGTACTTC. It specifies CSVATAGRYYEQYF.

The genes are TRBV9 and TRBJ2-6; a possible D gene is TRBD1 (5 bases). The V gene's germline CDR1 is SGDLS and CDR2 YYNGEE. The CDR3 spans 15 residues. V lost 2 bases, J lost 2 bases, and 8 bases lay in between. The CDR3 region has the DNA TGTGCCAGCAGCGTTCAGGGAACTGGGGCCAACGTCCTGACTTTC. Amino acid sequence: CASSVQGTGANVLTF.

J is TRBJ1-5 and V is TRBV19, with 8 bases identical to TRBD1. V shed 8 bases and J 2 bases; nucleotides not matched to a gene: 5. The CDR3 spans 14 residues. Looked up from germline, CDR1 is LNHDA and CDR2 is SQIVND (reference sequence). CDR3 nucleotides: TGTGCCAGTTCTCTGGACAGGGGCAATCAGCCCCAGCATTTT. It specifies CASSLDRGNQPQHF.

The V call is TRBV27, the J call TRBJ2-1; D is unresolved. The germline gives CDR1 MNHEY, CDR2 SMNVEV (reference sequence). The V and J ends lost 6 bases and 6 bases respectively, with 15 bases between them. The CDR3 is 14 amino acids. The CDR3 reads CASREVGKGNEQFF. Written as DNA, the CDR3 is TGTGCCAGCAGAGAGGTTGGGAAGGGCAATGAGCAGTTCTTC.

In this sample, this clone turned up once. The J gene is TRBJ2-1, the V gene TRBV14; 9 positions match TRBD2. The ends lost 0 bases at V and 4 bases at J; junction bases unmatched: 10. Germline loops: CDR1 SGHDN, CDR2 FVKESK. CDR3 size: 18 residues. The CDR3 reads CASSQDGERLAVYNEQFF. Written as DNA, the CDR3 is TGTGCCAGCAGCCAAGATGGGGAAAGACTAGCGGTGTACAATGAGCAGTTCTTC.